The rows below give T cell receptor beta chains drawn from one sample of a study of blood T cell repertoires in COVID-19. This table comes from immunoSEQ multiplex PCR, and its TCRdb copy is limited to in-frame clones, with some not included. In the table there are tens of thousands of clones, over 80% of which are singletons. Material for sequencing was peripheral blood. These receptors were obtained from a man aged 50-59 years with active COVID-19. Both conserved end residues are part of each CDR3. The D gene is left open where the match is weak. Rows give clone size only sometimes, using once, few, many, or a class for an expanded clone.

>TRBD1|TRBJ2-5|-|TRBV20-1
TGCAGTGCTAGTTACGGGACAGGGGTAGGAGAGACCCAGTACTTC
CSASYGTGVGETQYF
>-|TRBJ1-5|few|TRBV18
TGTGCCAGCTCGCTAGCCAGCGGAGCCAATCAGCCCCAGCATTTT
CASSLASGANQPQHF
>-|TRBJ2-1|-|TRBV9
TGTGCCAGCAGCGTAGCTGGGAGTGTCGGGGAGATCTACAATGAGCAGTTCTTC
CASSVAGSVGEIYNEQFF
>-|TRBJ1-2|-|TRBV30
TGTGCCTGGAGGGGGCTCAACTATGGCTACACCTTC
CAWRGLNYGYTF
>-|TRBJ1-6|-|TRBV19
TGTGCCAGTAGTATTAAAGAGGGTCGGAATTCACCCCTCCACTTT
CASSIKEGRNSPLHF
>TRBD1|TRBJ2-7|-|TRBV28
TGTGCCAGCAGCCCTGCCGGGACAGCCTTTTACGAGCAGTACTTC
CASSPAGTAFYEQYF
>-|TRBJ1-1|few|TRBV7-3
TGTGCCAGCAGCACAACCGGGGGAACTGAAGCTTTCTTT
CASSTTGGTEAFF
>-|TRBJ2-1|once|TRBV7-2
TGTGCCAGCAGCCCCTACGTCCACAATGAGCAGTTCTTC
CASSPYVHNEQFF
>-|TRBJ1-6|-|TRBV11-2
TGTGCCAGCAGCTTAGATGGGGAGGGGACGTATAATTCACCCCTCCACTTT
CASSLDGEGTYNSPLHF
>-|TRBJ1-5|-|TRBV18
TGTGCCAGCTCACCTTCCTACGGTAGCAATCAGCCCCAGCATTTT
CASSPSYGSNQPQHF
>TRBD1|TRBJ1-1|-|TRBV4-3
TGCGCCAGCAGCCAAGATGCAGGGGGTAACATGAACACTGAAGCTTTCTTT
CASSQDAGGNMNTEAFF
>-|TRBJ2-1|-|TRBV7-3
TGTGCCAGCAGCTTAAGTAGCGGAGCCAATGAGCAGTTCTTC
CASSLSSGANEQFF
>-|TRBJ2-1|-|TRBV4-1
TGCGCCAGCAGCCTTCTAGCCCTCAATGAGCAGTTCTTC
CASSLLALNEQFF
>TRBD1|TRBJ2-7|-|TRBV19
TGTGCCAGTAGTGCCCGACAGGGGTCCTACTACGAGCAGTACTTC
CASSARQGSYYEQYF
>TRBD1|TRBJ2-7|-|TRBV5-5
TGTGCCAGCAGCTTAACCTCCGGGACAGGGCACTACGAGCAGTACTTC
CASSLTSGTGHYEQYF
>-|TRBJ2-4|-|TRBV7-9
TGTGCCAGCAGCTTAGGGGCAGGGGTAGCCAAAAACATTCAGTACTTC
CASSLGAGVAKNIQYF
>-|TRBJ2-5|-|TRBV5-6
TGTGCCAGCAGCTTGATCAGACAAGAGACCCAGTACTTC
CASSLIRQETQYF
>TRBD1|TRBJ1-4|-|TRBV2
TGTGCCAGCAGTGAAGGGAGACAGGGGAGCGAAAAACTGTTTTTT
CASSEGRQGSEKLFF
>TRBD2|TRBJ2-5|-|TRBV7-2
TGTGCCAGCAGCTTCAGCGGGGGGGCCGTAGAGACCCAGTACTTC
CASSFSGGAVETQYF
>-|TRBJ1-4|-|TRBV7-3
TGTGCCAGCAGCTCCGGCACTAGCGGTAATGAAAAACTGTTTTTT
CASSSGTSGNEKLFF
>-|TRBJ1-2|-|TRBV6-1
TGTGCCAGCAGTGAGGGGGCGTACTATGGCTACACCTTC
CASSEGAYYGYTF
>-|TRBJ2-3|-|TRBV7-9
TGTGCCAGCAGCTTATGGGCCTACTCCTACACAGATACGCAGTATTTT
CASSLWAYSYTDTQYF